The T cell receptor (beta chain) under discussion was sequenced for a study of immune heterogeneity within non-small cell lung tumors. Whole-study results and caveats: Identical dominant CDR3 beta clonotypes recurred across tumor sites within a patient, alongside site-unique high-frequency clones.

Genomic DNA from bulk tumor acted as the template, and about 600 ng was loaded per sample. Biopsy collection occurred during surgery, with several far-apart biopsies per primary tumor. Those enrolled were patients newly diagnosed with untreated non-small cell lung cancer and undergoing curative surgery. Those donating were patients (newly diagnosed with non-small cell lung cancer) who were having surgery with curative intent. V was trimmed by 0 bases and J by 1 base, leaving 9 bases between them. The CDR3 covers 15 residues. In germline, CDR1 is MNHEY, CDR2 SVGAGI. This clonotype was observed a few times. Its antigen is currently unknown. Multiplex PCR amplified the TCR beta CDR3 region. Its first round ran for approximately 11 cycles with 32 V and 13 J primers. In TCRdb, the multiplex PCR reads were re-called with MiXCR into one record per CDR3 protein. The sample lists roughly 6,500 distinct CDR3 sequences, about 20% seen once, with approximately 15% in the top ten.

V gene TRBV6-5 combines with J gene TRBJ1-2, with D unresolved. This TCR came from a female donor with non-small cell lung cancer. Material: lung tumor tissue. The DNA for the CDR3 is TGTGCCAGCAGTTACTCGACGGTGAATAACTATGGCTACACCTTC. Translated: CASSYSTVNNYGYTF.